The 31 T cell receptor beta chains below were found in one sample sequenced in a study of cytomegalovirus exposure and HLA in healthy donors (dated by TCRdb to the late 2010s). Libraries were made using the immunoSEQ multiplex PCR assay. A mixture of 60 forward primers for TCR Vbeta segments and 13 reverse primers for TCR Jbeta segments was used in the multiplex PCR. The table comes from immuneACCESS by way of TCRdb, which keeps in-frame sequences with V and J called. Part of the clones is missing from these tables; in studies checked, under half for an unresolved V gene and the rest for unknown reasons. The sample has tens of thousands of clones on record. The ten largest make up less than 1.5% of the sample. Sequencing was done on a sample of PBMCs. These receptor sequences come from a woman aged 25 to 45 in good health and CMV-seronegative.

The rearrangement uses TRBV11-2 and TRBJ2-3, with D unclear. V was shortened by 2 bases and J by 3 bases, with 6 bases between the two germline ends. Looked up from germline, CDR1 is SGHAT and CDR2 is FQNNGV. CDR3 length: 13 amino acids. The DNA for the CDR3 is TGTGCCAGCAGCTTACAAGAGACAGATACGCAGTATTTT. Translating it yields CASSLQETDTQYF.

This CDR3 is CASSPVASTEAFF. The CDR3 DNA reads TGTGCCAGCAGCCCTGTCGCGAGCACTGAAGCTTTCTTT. The chain couples TRBV5-6 to TRBJ1-1; D is ambiguous. This CDR3 is 13 amino acids long. Trimming removed 4 bases at V and 4 bases at J, with 11 bases between. The germline CDR1 and CDR2 sequences are SGHDT and YYEEEE.

The chain has TRBV5-1 and TRBJ2-5; 9 bases line up with TRBD1. Near its end, the DNA agrees better with TRBJ2-7, so the J call may be wrong. The CDR3 sequence is 16 residues long. The germline gives CDR1 SGHRS, CDR2 YFSETQ. Here the CDR3 DNA reads TGCGCCAGCAGCTTGGTTCCGACAGGGGGGTCGGACGAGCAGTACTTC. Encoded protein: CASSLVPTGGSDEQYF.

The chain couples TRBV11-2 to TRBJ2-7; D is perhaps TRBD2 (6 bases). Per the germline V gene, CDR1 is SGHAT and CDR2 is FQNNGV. The V end was cut by 1 base, the J end by 0 bases, with 10 bases between. The CDR3 loop spans 15 amino acids. The CDR3 nucleotides are TGTGCCAGCAGCTTAGTGCTAGCGCACTCCTACGAGCAGTACTTC. This encodes CASSLVLAHSYEQYF.

The chain uses TRBV4-2 and TRBJ1-1; weak D call: TRBD1 (6 bases). V was shortened by 3 bases and J by 6 bases, with 23 bases between the two germline ends. The germline V gene encodes CDR1 LGHNA and CDR2 YNFKEQ. This CDR3 contains 17 residues. CDR3 region: CASSHVISGQGNSEAFF. For the CDR3, the DNA is TGTGCCAGCAGCCACGTCATATCGGGGCAGGGGAATTCTGAAGCTTTCTTT.

The rearrangement joins TRBV5-6 to TRBJ1-3; D is ambiguous. Trimming took 1 base from V and 3 from J, leaving 8 bases between them. The length of the CDR3 is 14 residues. Germline V lookup: CDR1 SGHDT, CDR2 YYEEEE. CDR3 bases: TGTGCCAGCAGCTTGTACGGGTTTGGAAACACCATATATTTT. Translation gives CASSLYGFGNTIYF.

The rearrangement links TRBV10-3 to TRBJ1-1; no clear D. Germline CDR1 and CDR2: ENHRY and SYGVKD. This CDR3 has 15 residues. The V gene lost 2 bases and the J gene lost 3 bases, with 13 bases spanning the gap. The CDR3 nucleotides are TGTGCCATCAGTGAGAGGGAGTCCCCGGACACTGAAGCTTTCTTT. This sequence encodes CAISERESPDTEAFF.

The chain carries TRBV6-1 and TRBJ1-4; 7 bases map to TRBD1. The CDR3 is 16 amino acids. Germline CDR1 is MNHNS and CDR2 is SASEGT. With V trimmed by 4 bases and J by 0 bases, 5 bases remained unmatched. CDR3 in DNA: TGTGCCAGCAGTGCTCTCACAGGGGCAACTAATGAAAAACTGTTTTTT. Protein: CASSALTGATNEKLFF.

V and J are TRBV10-3 and TRBJ2-5; D possibly corresponds to TRBD1 (7 bases). The germline CDR1 and CDR2 sequences are ENHRY and SYGVKD. V lost 6 bases and J lost 5, with 16 bases in between. The CDR3 contains 14 residues. In nucleotides, the CDR3 is TGTGCCATCAGCAGACAGGGAGGAGGGGAGACCCAGTACTTC. Protein sequence: CAISRQGGGETQYF.

V usage is TRBV6-5 and J usage is TRBJ1-5; TRBD1 is a possible D gene (6 bases). The CDR3 is made up of 14 amino acids. The germline CDR1 and CDR2 sequences are MNHEY and SVGAGI. V dropped 6 bases and J dropped 2 bases, with 11 bases sitting between them. For the CDR3, the DNA is TGTGCCAGCAGCTTCGGGGGGCGCAATCAGCCCCAGCATTTT. Its protein is CASSFGGRNQPQHF.

The gene calls are TRBV28 and TRBJ2-7, with D perhaps matching TRBD2 (7 bases). This CDR3 is 15 amino acids long. Germline assignment: CDR1 MDHEN and CDR2 SYDVKM. The ends were cut back, 3 bases at V and 6 bases at J, with 18 bases in the middle. CDR3 nucleotide sequence: TGTGCCAGCAGTTTTGGCGGGGGCGGATCCGTCGAGCAGTACTTC. This gives the protein CASSFGGGGSVEQYF.

The rearrangement links TRBV27 to TRBJ1-2; TRBD1 aligns across 8 bases. Germline V gene lookup returns CDR1 MNHEY and CDR2 SMNVEV (reference sequence). V was clipped by 6 bases and J by 7 bases; unmatched bases: 7. This CDR3 region has 13 residues. In DNA, the CDR3 is TGTGCCAGCAGCTCGACAGGGGCACTTGGCTACACCTTC. Translation gives CASSSTGALGYTF.

This sequence joins TRBV5-1 and TRBJ2-7; 9 positions agree with TRBD1. The length of the CDR3 is 17 residues. Looked up from germline, CDR1 is SGHRS and CDR2 is YFSETQ. Trimming took 4 bases from V and 5 from J; bases not matched to a gene: 16. The CDR3 sequence: CASSEREVGTGTNEQYF. The CDR3 DNA reads as TGCGCCAGCAGCGAAAGAGAGGTTGGGACAGGGACGAACGAGCAGTACTTC.

In nucleotides, the CDR3 is TGTGCCAGTAGTCCGAGGACTAGCGGTAACTACGAGCAGTACTTC. Residues: CASSPRTSGNYEQYF. The chain carries TRBV19 and TRBJ2-7; 10 nucleotides align to TRBD2. The CDR3 runs to 15 residues. Per germline, CDR1 LNHDA and CDR2 SQIVND (reference sequence). The V segment lost 5 bases and the J segment 3 bases; nucleotides outside the gene matches: 7.

CDR3 in amino acids: CAWSELSPRTASTDTQYF. The DNA of the CDR3 is TGTGCCTGGAGCGAACTCAGCCCTCGGACAGCTAGCACAGATACGCAGTATTTT. The chain employs TRBV30 and TRBJ2-3; TRBD1 might be the D (6 bases). V was trimmed by 3 bases and J by 0 bases, leaving 22 bases between them. The germline V gene encodes CDR1 GTSNPN and CDR2 SVGIG (reference sequence). The CDR3 loop spans 18 amino acids.

V gene TRBV7-2 combines with J gene TRBJ1-3; D might be TRBD1 (6 bases). This CDR3 has 14 residues. Germline CDR1 SGHTA, CDR2 FQGNSA. V lost 5 bases, J lost 2 bases, and 10 bases lay in between. CDR3 amino acids: CASSRQGTGNTIYF. For the CDR3, the DNA is TGTGCCAGCAGCCGTCAGGGGACTGGAAACACCATATATTTT.

The rearrangement links TRBV18 to TRBJ1-2; D remains ambiguous. Germline-derived CDR1 and CDR2 are KGHSH and LQKENI. The CDR3 runs 13 residues. The ends were cut back, 6 bases at V and 2 bases at J, with 10 bases in the middle. The CDR3, as DNA: TGTGCCAGCTCTACCACAGAGAACTATGGCTACACCTTC. Translating gives CASSTTENYGYTF.

The J gene is TRBJ2-7, the V gene TRBV10-3; TRBD2 matches 7 bases. The CDR3 loop spans 15 amino acids. After removal of 3 bases from V and 4 bases from J, the junction contained 9 bases not matched to a gene. Germline V gene sequence: CDR1 ENHRY, CDR2 SYGVKD. For the CDR3, the DNA is TGTGCCATCAGTGATCCGTCAGAGGGAGGGTACGAGCAGTACTTC. This encodes CAISDPSEGGYEQYF.

This rearrangement joins TRBV27 to TRBJ2-7; D is possibly TRBD2 (6 bases). The V end lost 4 bases, the J end lost 2 bases, and 15 bases lay between the germline ends. CDR3 length: 15 residues. The germline CDR1 and CDR2 sequences are MNHEY and SMNVEV (reference sequence). CDR3 DNA sequence: TGTGCCAGCAGTTCCACCGGGACTCACACCTACGAGCAGTACTTC. Encoded protein: CASSSTGTHTYEQYF.

The V call is TRBV27, the J call TRBJ1-2; 7 bases fit TRBD1. Losses at the gene ends were 5 bases for V and 5 bases for J; bases not matched to a gene: 5. The CDR3 runs 13 residues. Per the germline V gene, CDR1 is MNHEY and CDR2 is SMNVEV (reference sequence). The DNA for the CDR3 is TGTGCCAGCAGTCGGGACAGAAGATATGGCTACACCTTC. Translated: CASSRDRRYGYTF.

V is TRBV5-1 and J is TRBJ1-2; D is perhaps TRBD1 (5 bases). Trimming took off 1 base at V and 6 bases at J, with 10 bases between the two ends. The CDR3 runs 13 residues. CDR1 SGHRS and CDR2 YFSETQ come from the germline V gene. CDR3 nucleotide sequence: TGCGCCAGCAGCTTGCCAGGGTGGGATGGCTACACCTTC. Its protein is CASSLPGWDGYTF.

The V gene is TRBV5-1, the J gene TRBJ2-7; 9 bases align to TRBD1. The CDR3 sequence is 14 residues long. V dropped 2 bases and J dropped 2; count of bases not matched to a gene: 2. Germline values: CDR1 SGHRS, CDR2 YFSETQ. The CDR3 reads CASSLRQGAYEQYF. Written as DNA, the CDR3 is TGCGCCAGCAGCTTAAGACAGGGGGCCTACGAGCAGTACTTC.

This chain joins TRBV5-6 and TRBJ1-1; 7 bases map to TRBD1. Germline CDR1 and CDR2: SGHDT and YYEEEE. J gave up 6 bases and V 2 bases, and 7 bases lay outside the gene matches. This CDR3 contains 14 residues. The DNA of the CDR3 is TGTGCCAGCAGCTTATTACAGGGGAGACCTGAAGCTTTCTTT. Translating gives CASSLLQGRPEAFF.

This chain links TRBV29-1 with TRBJ2-7; tentatively, D is TRBD2 (7 bases). The germline CDR1 and CDR2 sequences are SQVTM and ANQGSEA. Trimming shortened V by 7 bases and J by 5 bases, and 18 bases separated the two germline ends. This CDR3 contains 13 residues. The CDR3 sequence: CSAAGGGGNEQYF. In DNA, the CDR3 is TGCAGCGCTGCTGGGGGGGGCGGGAACGAGCAGTACTTC.

The chain employs TRBV6-6 and TRBJ1-2; D call uncertain. Trimming stripped 5 bases from V and 2 bases from J, with 18 bases between. Germline lookup yields CDR1 MNHNY and CDR2 SVGAGI (reference sequence). This CDR3 is 16 amino acids long. The CDR3 nucleotides read TGTGCCAGCAGTGGGTTGCTTGGGAGACCGAACTATGGCTACACCTTC. Its translation is CASSGLLGRPNYGYTF.

The V call is TRBV18, the J call TRBJ2-5; 8 nucleotides line up with TRBD2. CDR3 length equals 13 residues. V dropped 5 bases and J dropped 5; count of bases not matched to a gene: 4. The germline gives CDR1 KGHSH, CDR2 LQKENI. The CDR3 region has the DNA TGTGCCAGCTCAACGGGACTAGAGGAGACCCAGTACTTC. This translates into CASSTGLEETQYF.

Concerning this clone itself: The identical CDR3 is also encoded by other nucleotide sequences in the sample. The chain combines TRBV18 with TRBJ2-3; the D is unclear. The CDR3 sequence is 13 residues long. V lost 6 bases and J lost 0, with 7 bases in between. Germline V lookup: CDR1 KGHSH, CDR2 LQKENI. The CDR3 DNA is TGTGCCAGCTCGCTTACTAGCACAGATACGCAGTATTTT. Translated, it gives CASSLTSTDTQYF.

This chain links TRBV19 with TRBJ2-1, with TRBD2 identical over 8 bases. Germline-derived CDR1 and CDR2 are LNHDA and SQIVND (reference sequence). J lost 6 bases, V lost 8 bases, and 12 bases had no gene match. This CDR3 spans 15 amino acids. The CDR3 DNA reads TGTGCCAGTGGATATCTAGCGGGCCCTATCAATGAGCAGTTCTTC. As protein: CASGYLAGPINEQFF.

This chain uses TRBV2 with TRBJ1-1, with 8 bases matching TRBD1. The CDR3 contains 14 residues. V trimming: 7 bases; J trimming: 3 bases; junction bases outside the gene matches: 7. Germline V gene data show CDR1 as SNHLY and CDR2 as FYNNEI. The CDR3 bases are TGTGCCAGCACACGACAGGGGTTGCACACTGAAGCTTTCTTT. This encodes CASTRQGLHTEAFF.

The genes are TRBV6-5 and TRBJ1-1; D gene ambiguous. The CDR3 is 13 amino acids. Germline CDR1 is MNHEY and CDR2 is SVGAGI. Trimming removed 4 bases from V and 0 bases from J, with 6 bases in between. Written as DNA, the CDR3 is TGTGCCAGCAGTTTCAAAATGAACACTGAAGCTTTCTTT. Its protein is CASSFKMNTEAFF.

The chain recombines TRBV6-9 with TRBJ1-1, with D possibly being TRBD1 (5 bases). Trimming shortened V by 7 bases and J by 1 base, and 13 bases separated the two germline ends. The CDR3 covers 14 residues. CDR1 is MNHGY, CDR2 SVAAGI, per germline. The CDR3 is CASIPGGENTEAFF. The CDR3 nucleotides are TGTGCCAGCATCCCGGGGGGTGAGAACACTGAAGCTTTCTTT.